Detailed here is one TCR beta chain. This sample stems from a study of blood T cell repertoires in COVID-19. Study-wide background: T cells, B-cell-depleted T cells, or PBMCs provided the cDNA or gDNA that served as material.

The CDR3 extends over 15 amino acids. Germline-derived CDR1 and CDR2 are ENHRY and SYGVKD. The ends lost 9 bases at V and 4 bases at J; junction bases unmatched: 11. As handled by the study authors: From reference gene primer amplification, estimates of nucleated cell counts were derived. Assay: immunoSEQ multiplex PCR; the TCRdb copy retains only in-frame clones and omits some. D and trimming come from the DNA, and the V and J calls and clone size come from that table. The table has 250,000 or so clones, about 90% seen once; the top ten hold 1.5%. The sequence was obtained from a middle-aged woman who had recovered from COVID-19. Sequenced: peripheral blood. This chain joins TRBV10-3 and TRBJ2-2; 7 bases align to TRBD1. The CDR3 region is CAIPGQTWSTGELFF. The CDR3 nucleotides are TGTGCCATACCGGGACAGACTTGGAGCACCGGGGAGCTGTTTTTT.